The text below deals with one T cell receptor (beta chain). Its antigen is unknown. The sample is drawn from a study of stem cell transplantation in POMP-related autoinflammatory disease. At the level of the study: Before transplant, CD4+ T cells skewed naive and CD8+ proportions were low. Through one year post-transplant, neutrophils and platelets were 100% of graft donor origin.

Study-level findings and limits: A trend toward lower repertoire diversity and greater clonality appeared in every analyzed T-cell subset of PRAID patients. Unique TRB V-J gene pairings were limited in number in patients with PRAID.

TCRdb keeps only in-frame clones here, not all; method: immunoSEQ multiplex PCR. Altogether tens of thousands of clones are present, approximately 91% being singletons, with the ten largest covering around 0.72%. Germline assignment: CDR1 MNHEY and CDR2 SVGAGI. The CDR3 runs 12 residues. Trimming pared 7 bases from V and 12 bases from J, leaving 13 bases between. This chain uses TRBV6-5 with TRBJ1-6; TRBD1 is a possible D gene (5 bases). The sample here was CD4+ T cells from PBMCs, taken after stem cell transplantation. This clonotype was sampled from a human patient with POMP-related autoinflammation and immune dysregulation (PRAID). These T cells may partly come from the graft donor. CDR3: CASTKGRGPLHF. Here the CDR3 DNA reads TGTGCCAGCACCAAGGGAAGGGGACCCCTCCACTTT.